By share of the sample, the clone carrying this T cell receptor (beta chain) is medium-sized. Its antigen is undetermined. Germline CDR1 and CDR2: LGHNA and YNFKEQ. CDR3 length: 15 amino acids. V lost 4 bases and J lost 8; bases outside the gene matches: 7. This entry comes from a study of spatial heterogeneity in lung cancer. Study-level findings and limits: Tracking of tumor mutation counts was seen in expanded intratumoral alpha and beta TCR counts.

A unique molecular identifier was attached to every TCR cDNA molecule. TCRdb reprocessed the 5' RACE reads with MiXCR, giving one entry per CDR3 protein. Seen here are about 5,700 distinct CDR3 sequences, about 15% observed once, and the top ten hold roughly a tenth. Time point in this sample: sample taken at primary tumor resection. Tumor, nontumor lung or frozen PBMC supplied whole RNA that was sequenced unsorted. The TCR sequence derives from a male donor with early-stage non-small cell lung cancer. The chain is built from TRBV4-2 and TRBJ2-1; 11 nucleotides align to TRBD2. The sample here was lung tumor tissue, taken at surgery. DNA for the CDR3: TGTGCCAGCAGCCCATTAGCGGGGGGGCCTCATGAGCAGTTCTTC. It translates to CASSPLAGGPHEQFF.